Shown below are 22 T cell receptor beta chains from a single sample sequenced in a study of cytomegalovirus exposure and HLA in healthy donors. Clones were read by immunoSEQ multiplex PCR, and TCRdb kept only the in-frame ones, dropping some. The table has about 160,000 clones, approximately 90% seen once. The sample consisted of PBMCs. These TCRs come from a man aged 18 to 30 in good health and CMV-seronegative.

This clone showed up just a few times. J is TRBJ2-5 and V is TRBV5-1, with TRBD2 matching 9 bases. The germline CDR1 and CDR2 sequences are SGHRS and YFSETQ. V shed 3 bases, J shed 1 base, and the junction held 4 bases outside the gene matches. The CDR3 totals 15 residues. CDR3 region: CASSSTSGAQETQYF. For the CDR3, the DNA is TGCGCCAGCAGCTCGACTAGCGGAGCCCAAGAGACCCAGTACTTC.

This clone was seen only once. This sequence joins TRBV5-1 and TRBJ2-3; the match to TRBD2 covers 9 bases. The junction had 9 bases not matched to a gene; V was cut back by 0 bases and J by 4 bases. Germline loops: CDR1 SGHRS, CDR2 YFSETQ. The CDR3 length is 17 residues. The CDR3 protein is CASSLEVAGGGSDTQYF. CDR3 nucleotides: TGCGCCAGCAGCTTGGAAGTTGCGGGAGGGGGGTCAGATACGCAGTATTTT.

V and J are TRBV28 and TRBJ2-2; possible D gene TRBD1, 6 bases. The CDR3 runs to 14 residues. The germline V and J ends were trimmed by 5 bases and 1 base, with 8 bases remaining between them. Germline loops: CDR1 MDHEN, CDR2 SYDVKM. CDR3 in DNA: TGTGCCAGCAGTCCGGACAGGAACACCGGGGAGCTGTTTTTT. It encodes CASSPDRNTGELFF.

V and J are TRBV2 and TRBJ2-3; 10 bases line up with TRBD1. The J segment lost 0 bases and the V segment lost 5 bases, leaving 8 bases of the junction unmatched. Germline values: CDR1 SNHLY, CDR2 FYNNEI. CDR3 length: 17 residues. CDR3 amino acids: CASSTRQGALSTDTQYF. CDR3 sequence (DNA): TGTGCCAGCAGTACTAGACAGGGGGCTCTTAGCACAGATACGCAGTATTTT.

The chain has TRBV10-1 and TRBJ2-1; weak D call: TRBD2 (6 bases). This CDR3 region has 15 residues. The V end was cut by 5 bases, the J end by 0 bases, with 11 bases between. Germline V gene lookup returns CDR1 WNHNN and CDR2 SYGVQD (reference sequence). CDR3 loop: CASSTWRGSYNEQFF. The CDR3 DNA is TGCGCCAGCAGTACGTGGCGGGGCTCCTACAATGAGCAGTTCTTC.

The rearrangement uses TRBV10-2 and TRBJ1-2; TRBD1 matches at 9 bases. CDR3 size: 14 residues. V lost 7 bases to trimming and J lost 7 bases; unmatched junction nucleotides: 10. Germline CDR1 WSHSY, CDR2 SAAADI. The CDR3: CASTPDRGAGGYTF. The CDR3 bases are TGCGCCAGCACCCCGGACAGGGGAGCCGGTGGCTACACCTTC.

This chain links TRBV27 with TRBJ2-2; 7 bases align to TRBD1. Germline assignment: CDR1 MNHEY and CDR2 SMNVEV (reference sequence). The CDR3 sequence is 15 residues long. V shed 10 bases, J shed 3 bases, and the junction held 11 bases outside the gene matches. CDR3 sequence reads: CATGRGQVDTGELFF. The CDR3 DNA reads as TGTGCCACCGGAAGGGGGCAGGTTGACACCGGGGAGCTGTTTTTT.

This chain links TRBV5-4 with TRBJ2-5; 9 positions match TRBD1. Germline trimming cut 3 bases from V and 0 bases from J; bases unmatched to any gene: 12. Per the germline V gene, CDR1 is SGHNT and CDR2 is YYREEE (reference sequence). The CDR3 is 18 residues long. The CDR3 reads CASSSRGDTGGYQETQYF. CDR3 bases: TGTGCCAGCAGCTCTAGGGGGGATACAGGGGGCTACCAAGAGACCCAGTACTTC.

In its sample, this clone was seen once. The chain couples TRBV2 to TRBJ2-7, with 9 bases fitting TRBD2. The CDR3 length is 17 residues. The trim removed 0 bases at V and 3 bases at J, leaving 9 bases unmatched. Per the germline V gene, CDR1 is SNHLY and CDR2 is FYNNEI. DNA for the CDR3: TGTGCCAGCAGTGAAGCGCTTGGACTAGCGAATCACTACGAGCAGTACTTC. Translated, it gives CASSEALGLANHYEQYF.

Concerning this clone itself: Other nucleotide sequences from this sample produce the same CDR3. This sequence joins TRBV27 and TRBJ1-2; TRBD1 might be the D (6 bases). The germline V gene has CDR1 MNHEY and CDR2 SMNVEV (reference sequence). The V end was cut by 5 bases, the J end by 2 bases, with 9 bases between. This CDR3 has 13 residues. Here the CDR3 DNA reads TGTGCCAGCAGTACCGGGACAAACTATGGCTACACCTTC. Its protein is CASSTGTNYGYTF.

The chain uses TRBV11-3 and TRBJ2-7; 9 bases align to TRBD1. The CDR3 is made up of 16 amino acids. Germline V gene data show CDR1 as SGHNT and CDR2 as YENEEA. The trim removed 4 bases at V and 0 bases at J, leaving 7 bases unmatched. CDR3 DNA: TGTGCCAGCAGCTCCACCGGGACAGGGTCCTCCTACGAGCAGTACTTC. This encodes CASSSTGTGSSYEQYF.

V usage is TRBV9 and J usage is TRBJ2-7, with a weak D call TRBD2 (6 bases). The CDR3 consists of 15 residues. CDR1 and CDR2 from the germline V gene are SGDLS and YYNGEE. The V end was cut by 3 bases, the J end by 5 bases, with 18 bases between. CDR3 region: CASSDSGSRRDEQYV. The CDR3 bases are TGTGCCAGCAGCGACAGCGGGTCCCGGCGAGACGAGCAGTACGTC.

The V and J genes are TRBV6-6 and TRBJ2-5; TRBD2 aligns across 9 bases. The germline CDR1 and CDR2 sequences are MNHNY and SVGAGI (reference sequence). This CDR3 comprises 15 residues. The J segment lost 5 bases and the V segment lost 0 bases, leaving 4 bases of the junction unmatched. CDR3 amino acids: CASSYSTLAGETQYF. CDR3 sequence (DNA): TGTGCCAGCAGTTACTCGACTCTAGCGGGGGAGACCCAGTACTTC.

J is TRBJ2-4 and V is TRBV4-3, with 7 bases matching TRBD1. CDR3 length equals 15 residues. CDR1 LGHNA and CDR2 YSLEER come from the germline V gene. V was clipped by 1 base and J by 2 bases; unmatched bases: 2. The CDR3 nucleotides are TGCGCCAGCAGCCAAGGACAGGGAACCAAAAACATTCAGTACTTC. It yields the protein CASSQGQGTKNIQYF.

This chain connects TRBV5-6 to TRBJ2-5; D is unresolved. This CDR3 comprises 13 residues. With 2 bases removed from V and 7 bases from J, the gap between germline ends came to 12 bases. Germline loops: CDR1 SGHDT, CDR2 YYEEEE. CDR3 residues: CASSLATLWTQYF. As DNA, the CDR3 is TGTGCCAGCAGCTTAGCTACACTATGGACCCAGTACTTC.

CDR3 protein: CASSLGLAGKASFNEQFF. In nucleotides, the CDR3 is TGTGCCAGCAGCTTAGGCCTAGCGGGGAAAGCTAGTTTCAATGAGCAGTTCTTC. This sequence joins TRBV13 and TRBJ2-1; 9 bases are a match to TRBD2. CDR3 length: 18 residues. Germline lookup yields CDR1 PRHDT and CDR2 FYEKMQ (reference sequence). Trimming cost V 0 bases and J 6 bases; bases outside gene matches: 12.

V usage is TRBV11-3 and J usage is TRBJ2-2; the match to TRBD2 covers 7 bases. The CDR3 is made up of 16 amino acids. V dropped 1 base and J dropped 1; count of bases not matched to a gene: 3. Germline values: CDR1 SGHNT, CDR2 YENEEA. In DNA form, the CDR3 reads TGTGCCAGCAGCTTAGGGGAGGGGATGAACACCGGGGAGCTGTTTTTT. Protein product: CASSLGEGMNTGELFF.

The V gene is TRBV5-6, the J gene TRBJ1-2, with D possibly TRBD1 on 6 matching bases. This CDR3 region has 14 residues. In germline, CDR1 is SGHDT, CDR2 YYEEEE. V lost 4 bases, J lost 7 bases, and 17 bases lay in between. The CDR3 coding sequence is TGTGCCAGCAGCCTCACAGGGATTTTCCTTGGCTACACCTTC. Amino acid sequence: CASSLTGIFLGYTF.

This clone was seen just once. Here the CDR3 DNA reads TGTGCCAGCAGTTCGACCTATCCGCAGGGGGCAGCCGGGGAGCTGTTTTTT. It encodes CASSSTYPQGAAGELFF. The V call is TRBV28, the J call TRBJ2-2, with 8 bases fitting TRBD1. The CDR3 is 17 amino acids. Losses at the gene ends were 4 bases for V and 6 bases for J; bases not matched to a gene: 13. CDR1 and CDR2 (germline): MDHEN, SYDVKM.

This chain joins TRBV5-8 and TRBJ2-7; the D gene is possibly TRBD2 (5 bases). The CDR3 length is 14 residues. Germline V gene sequence: CDR1 SGHTS, CDR2 YDEGEE. The germline V and J ends were trimmed by 4 bases and 5 bases, with 16 bases remaining between them. Here the CDR3 DNA reads TGTGCCAGCAGCCTCGGGATCGGTCTTAACGAGCAGTACGTC. As protein: CASSLGIGLNEQYV.

This clone was recorded a few times. The genes are TRBV6-5 and TRBJ2-7; D is possibly TRBD1 (7 bases). Germline assignment: CDR1 MNHEY and CDR2 SVGAGI. This CDR3 comprises 14 residues. V lost 6 bases to trimming and J lost 3 bases, with 15 bases between them. CDR3 region: CASREPGGIYEQYV. CDR3 bases: TGTGCCAGCAGGGAACCAGGGGGGATCTACGAGCAGTACGTC.

This chain links TRBV6-5 with TRBJ2-3, with D perhaps matching TRBD2 (6 bases). Trimming removed 7 bases from V and 4 bases from J, with 18 bases in between. The V gene's germline CDR1 is MNHEY and CDR2 SVGAGI. The CDR3 is made up of 15 amino acids. The chain's CDR3 is CASKKGGISADTQYF. Here the CDR3 DNA reads TGTGCCAGCAAAAAAGGAGGGATTAGTGCAGATACGCAGTATTTT.